This TCR beta chain was observed in a study of CD8+CD57+ T cells in acquired aplastic anemia. This CDR3 region has 14 residues. Looked up from germline, CDR1 is SGHKS and CDR2 is YYEKEE (reference sequence). Broader study findings: For CD8+ Simpson's diversity, patients and controls showed no significant difference. Found in both controls and patients were around 29 CD8+ CDR3 sequences.

Those patients picked for sequencing had displayed CD8+CD57+ cell expansion on flow cytometry. A single count supports this clonotype. Its antigen is unknown. The junction departs from the called germline gene at one end, perhaps through a read error. Genomic DNA provided the template from which TCR beta VDJ and CDR3 profiles were obtained. MiXCR was run by TCRdb on the reads, yielding one entry per CDR3 protein. Of about 470,000 distinct CDR3 sequences listed, roughly 34% are singletons. V is TRBV5-5 and J is TRBJ1-3; D is uncertain. The sample taken for sequencing was sorted CD4+, CD8+, or CD8+CD57+ T cells (not recorded which) from PBMCs. The receptor was isolated from a human donor with aplastic anemia. For the CDR3, the DNA is TGTACCAGCAGCTTGAAGTCTTCTGGAAACACCATATATTTT. As protein: CTSSLKSSGNTIYF. Drawing the rest from reference TRBV5-5 and TRBJ1-3, the complete variable domain is DAGVTQSPTHLIKTRGQQVTLRCSPISGHKSVSWYQQVLGQGPQFIFQYYEKEERGRGNFPDRFSARQFPNYSSELNVNALLLGDSALYLCTSSLKSSGNTIYFGEGSWLTVV.